These T cell receptor beta chains were read from a single sample in a study of cytomegalovirus exposure and HLA in healthy donors. The assay was immunoSEQ multiplex PCR, and TCRdb's table has in-frame clones only and misses some. Of about 200,000 clones listed, about 85% are singletons. Sequencing used PBMCs. The receptors were sampled from a male donor in good health and CMV-seropositive. CDR3s include the opening cysteine and the closing phenylalanine or tryptophan. A D gene is named only where the DNA matches it firmly. Rows give clone size only sometimes, using once, few, many, or a class for an expanded clone.

CDR3aa	CDR3nt	d_gene	j_gene	v_gene	abundance
CSVGGRYNEQFF	TGCAGCGTTGGTGGCAGATACAATGAGCAGTTCTTC	.	TRBJ2-1	TRBV29-1	once
CASSEAGRYEQYF	TGTGCCAGCAGTGAAGCAGGGAGGTACGAGCAGTACTTC	.	TRBJ2-7	TRBV6-1	.
CASSSTGNTEAFF	TGTGCCAGCAGTTCGACAGGGAACACTGAAGCTTTCTTT	.	TRBJ1-1	TRBV14	.
CATASGHTDTQYF	TGTGCCACGGCTAGCGGACACACAGATACGCAGTATTTT	TRBD2	TRBJ2-3	TRBV7-6	once
CASSLNRGTITGELFF	TGTGCCAGCTCACTTAACAGGGGAACAATCACCGGGGAGCTGTTTTTT	TRBD1	TRBJ2-2	TRBV18	.
CASSPPMEGPQHF	TGTGCCAGCTCACCACCGATGGAGGGGCCCCAGCATTTT	.	TRBJ1-5	TRBV18	.
CASSLGPASGGIYEQYF	TGCGCCAGCAGCTTGGGGCCGGCTAGCGGGGGGATTTACGAGCAGTACTTC	TRBD2	TRBJ2-7	TRBV5-1	.
CASSLVGLAGYRGGEQYF	TGTGCCAGCAGCTTGGTGGGACTAGCGGGCTACAGGGGCGGCGAGCAGTACTTC	TRBD2	TRBJ2-7	TRBV7-2	.
CASSLGTVPSNTEAFF	TGTGCCAGCAGTTTAGGGACAGTACCCTCGAACACTGAAGCTTTCTTT	TRBD1	TRBJ1-1	TRBV28	.
CASNGRSLGDTEAFF	TGTGCCAGTAACGGACGTAGCCTAGGGGACACTGAAGCTTTCTTT	.	TRBJ1-1	TRBV19	.
CASSFGEGADTQYF	TGTGCCAGCAGCTTCGGGGAGGGGGCAGATACGCAGTATTTT	.	TRBJ2-3	TRBV7-3	.
CASSLAGGPGEQFF	TGCGCCAGCAGCTTGGCGGGGGGGCCGGGAGAGCAGTTCTTC	TRBD2	TRBJ2-1	TRBV5-1	.
CASIGTFYEQYF	TGTGCCAGCATCGGGACTTTCTACGAGCAGTACTTC	.	TRBJ2-7	TRBV25-1	.
CASSQVIGTGGLNTEAFF	TGTGCCAGCAGCCAAGTAATCGGGACAGGGGGGTTGAACACTGAAGCTTTCTTT	TRBD1	TRBJ1-1	TRBV4-2	.
CASSILPPDRTRSNQPQHF	TGTGCCAGCAGCATTTTGCCTCCGGACAGGACCAGAAGTAATCAGCCCCAGCATTTT	TRBD1	TRBJ1-5	TRBV7-8	.
CASSPLAGVYNEQFF	TGTGCCAGCAGCCCACTAGCGGGAGTCTACAATGAGCAGTTCTTC	TRBD2	TRBJ2-1	TRBV11-3	.
CASSVREASRTDTQYF	TGTGCCAGCAGCGTAAGGGAGGCATCGAGGACAGATACGCAGTATTTT	.	TRBJ2-3	TRBV9	.
CASSFKGGGRAEEQYF	TGTGCCAGCAGCTTTAAAGGTGGGGGGAGGGCCGAAGAGCAGTACTTC	TRBD2	TRBJ2-7	TRBV5-4	once
CASSLGFRNTYEQYF	TGTGCCAGCAGTTTGGGTTTCAGGAACACCTACGAGCAGTACTTC	.	TRBJ2-7	TRBV28	few
CASSLSGPTYGYTF	TGTGCCAGCAGTCTCTCAGGCCCAACCTATGGCTACACCTTC	.	TRBJ1-2	TRBV28	.
CASSLLRGSNEQFF	TGTGCCAGCAGTTTATTAAGGGGGTCCAATGAGCAGTTCTTC	.	TRBJ2-1	TRBV28	.
CASSDTTGDYGYTF	TGTGCCAGCAGCGACACGACAGGAGATTATGGCTACACCTTC	.	TRBJ1-2	TRBV9	.
CASSYTGKSYEQYF	TGTGCCAGCAGTTATACAGGGAAATCCTACGAGCAGTACTTC	.	TRBJ2-7	TRBV7-9	.
CASTPSGRGGYEQYF	TGTGCCAGTACCCCGAGTGGGCGGGGGGGGTACGAGCAGTACTTC	TRBD2	TRBJ2-7	TRBV19	.
CASSPRTGGYTEAFF	TGTGCCAGCAGCCCCCGGACAGGGGGCTACACTGAAGCTTTCTTT	TRBD1	TRBJ1-1	TRBV9	.
CASSVGLALGETQYF	TGTGCCAGCAGCGTAGGGCTAGCCCTAGGAGAGACCCAGTACTTC	.	TRBJ2-5	TRBV9	.
CAWKPGTEAFF	TGTGCCTGGAAGCCAGGTACTGAAGCTTTCTTT	.	TRBJ1-1	TRBV30	.
CASSLVREGRNYF	TGTGCCAGCAGCTTAGTCCGGGAGGGCCGAAATTACTTC	TRBD2	TRBJ2-5	TRBV7-8	.
CASSWTSGDQFF	TGTGCCAGCAGTTGGACTAGCGGGGATCAGTTCTTC	TRBD2	TRBJ2-1	TRBV27	.
CASSGQVWSKGYTF	TGTGCCAGCAGCGGACAGGTCTGGTCGAAAGGCTACACCTTC	TRBD1	TRBJ1-2	TRBV7-2	.
CASSLISGEKLFF	TGTGCCAGCAGCTTGATTTCGGGTGAAAAACTGTTTTTT	.	TRBJ1-4	TRBV5-5	.
CASSYGGGTEAFF	TGTGCCAGCAGTTACGGGGGAGGCACTGAAGCTTTCTTT	.	TRBJ1-1	TRBV7-3	.
CASRGQALLYGYTF	TGTGCCAGCAGGGGACAGGCGCTCCTCTATGGCTACACCTTC	TRBD1	TRBJ1-2	TRBV7-8	few
CASSLRGEGGYTF	TGTGCCAGCAGCTTAAGGGGGGAGGGTGGCTACACCTTC	.	TRBJ1-2	TRBV11-2	once
CASSFDRAQETQYF	TGCGCCAGCAGTTTTGACAGGGCGCAAGAGACCCAGTACTTC	TRBD1	TRBJ2-5	TRBV5-1	.
CASSQVLGETQYF	TGCGCCAGCAGCCAAGTACTAGGGGAGACCCAGTACTTC	.	TRBJ2-5	TRBV4-1	few
CASSLGTENSYEQYF	TGTGCCAGCAGCTTAGGGACTGAAAACTCCTACGAGCAGTACTTC	.	TRBJ2-7	TRBV7-6	few
CASSPRSGDYNEQFF	TGTGCCAGCTCACCACGTAGCGGGGACTACAATGAGCAGTTCTTC	TRBD2	TRBJ2-1	TRBV18	.
CASSKRVQETQYF	TGTGCCAGTAGTAAGAGGGTCCAAGAGACCCAGTACTTC	.	TRBJ2-5	TRBV19	.
CASSLSYEQYF	TGTGCCAGCAGCCTATCCTACGAGCAGTACTTC	.	TRBJ2-7	TRBV7-2	.